This T cell receptor (beta chain) appears in the sequencing data of a study of blood T cell repertoires in COVID-19. Study details: The United States, Italy and Spain were the sources of the acute and convalescent COVID-19 samples. Nucleic acid was either cDNA or gDNA, and it came from T cells, B-cell-depleted T cells, or PBMCs.

The repertoire was sequenced with immunoSEQ multiplex PCR; TCRdb's copy has only in-frame clones and lacks some. The sample shows 250,000 to 350,000 clones, 75% to 90% of them seen only once. The germline V gene has CDR1 MNHNY and CDR2 SVGAGI (reference sequence). The CDR3 totals 14 residues. Deletions cut 6 bases from V and 6 bases from J, with 15 bases between. The material sequenced was peripheral blood. The chain couples TRBV6-6 to TRBJ1-5; the D gene is possibly TRBD1 (6 bases). The TCR sequence derives from a man aged 25 to 40 with acute or convalescent COVID-19. DNA for the CDR3: TGTGCCAGCAGAAATGGGGGGGCGGGTCAGCCCCAGCATTTT. Protein sequence: CASRNGGAGQPQHF.